This T cell receptor beta chain comes out of a study of OX40 agonist ivuxolimab in advanced cancers. The overall study: Six ivuxolimab dose levels, 0.01 to 10 mg/kg, were given intravenously every 2 weeks.

In germline, CDR1 is SGHTS, CDR2 YDEGEE. With V trimmed by 4 bases and J by 8 bases, 2 bases remained unmatched. The CDR3 loop spans 11 amino acids. Study-wide results and caveats: Some nonresponders additionally presented with little normalized T-cell clonal expansion. Average numbers of expanded clones were greater in CD8+ T cells than in CD4+.

The assay was immunoSEQ multiplex PCR, and TCRdb's table has in-frame clones only and misses some. Here the sample spans more than 70,000 clones, about 90% being singletons. Notes on this clone: Its antigen is still unknown.

The source is an adult with an advanced solid tumor such as melanoma, head and neck, liver or kidney cancer. The J gene is TRBJ1-2, the V gene TRBV5-8; 7 bases match TRBD1. This specimen was CD4+ or CD8+ T cells sorted from blood, taken in a trial of the OX40 agonist ivuxolimab. CDR3 sequence reads: CASSPTGGYTF. CDR3 sequence (DNA): TGTGCCAGCAGCCCGACAGGGGGCTACACCTTC.